The rows below give T cell receptor beta chains drawn from one sample of a study of cytomegalovirus exposure and HLA in healthy donors. Only in-frame clones appear in the TCRdb table, and some are missing; sequencing was by immunoSEQ multiplex PCR. Of around 130,000 clones in the sample, around 8.5% were seen once. The sample was PBMCs. Source of these receptors: a man aged 35 to 55 in good health and CMV-seronegative. Both conserved end residues are part of each CDR3. The D gene is left open where the match is weak. Rows may omit the clone size; those that give it use once, few, many or a size class.

j_gene,v_gene,d_gene,abundance,CDR3aa,CDR3nt
TRBJ2-7,TRBV5-1,.,few,CASSLEGGSEQYF,TGCGCCAGCAGCTTGGAAGGGGGAAGCGAGCAGTACTTC
TRBJ1-2,TRBV14,.,.,CASSRVGGEAYTF,TGTGCCAGCAGCCGAGTAGGGGGAGAAGCCTACACCTTC
TRBJ2-3,TRBV5-1,.,few,CASSLARRVTPRSTDTQYF,TGCGCCAGCAGCTTGGCGAGGCGGGTTACTCCACGAAGCACAGATACGCAGTATTTT
TRBJ2-1,TRBV5-1,TRBD1,few,CASRSGTGPHEQFF,TGCGCCAGCAGGTCCGGGACAGGGCCCCATGAGCAGTTCTTC
TRBJ2-7,TRBV18,TRBD1,.,CASSPGQDYYEQYF,TGTGCCAGCTCACCGGGACAGGACTACTACGAGCAGTACTTC
TRBJ2-1,TRBV7-6,.,.,CASSLGLSLYNEQFF,TGTGCCAGCAGCTTAGGACTTTCACTCTACAATGAGCAGTTCTTC
TRBJ2-7,TRBV9,.,few,CASSVGTEKYEQYF,TGTGCCAGCAGCGTAGGGACAGAAAAATACGAGCAGTACTTC
TRBJ2-2,TRBV11-3,TRBD1,.,CASSPGQVTNTGELFF,TGTGCCAGCAGCCCGGGACAGGTCACGAACACCGGGGAGCTGTTTTTT
TRBJ1-1,TRBV25-1,TRBD1,.,CASRGTGSTEAFF,TGTGCCAGCAGGGGGACAGGGAGCACTGAAGCTTTCTTT
TRBJ2-5,TRBV28,.,.,CASSLGYQAAQYF,TGTGCCAGCAGTTTGGGGTACCAAGCGGCCCAGTACTTC
TRBJ2-5,TRBV2,TRBD2,.,CASSRDYIGETQYF,TGTGCCAGCAGCCGGGACTACATCGGGGAGACCCAGTACTTC
TRBJ2-7,TRBV14,TRBD1,.,CASSTGQGMYEQYF,TGTGCCAGCAGCACGGGACAGGGGATGTACGAGCAGTACTTC
TRBJ1-1,TRBV10-3,TRBD1,few,CATARDRVGAEAFF,TGTGCCACCGCCCGGGACAGGGTAGGTGCTGAAGCTTTCTTT
TRBJ2-3,TRBV19,.,.,CASSIAGGETDTQYF,TGTGCCAGTAGTATTGCCGGTGGAGAAACAGATACGCAGTATTTT
TRBJ1-1,TRBV27,.,few,CASSLSSSNTEAFF,TGTGCCAGCAGTTTATCTAGTTCGAACACTGAAGCTTTCTTT
TRBJ1-6,TRBV4-2,.,.,CASSQDGSADNSPLHF,TGTGCCAGCAGCCAAGACGGGTCGGCGGATAATTCACCCCTCCACTTT
TRBJ2-1,TRBV9,TRBD2,few,CASSARTSGGHNEQFF,TGTGCCAGCAGCGCCCGGACTAGCGGGGGGCACAATGAGCAGTTCTTC
TRBJ1-1,TRBV19,.,.,CASSIWQGMNTEAFF,TGTGCCAGTAGTATCTGGCAGGGGATGAACACTGAAGCTTTCTTT
TRBJ2-1,TRBV6-5,TRBD2,few,CASSYSGRAYNEQFF,TGTGCCAGCAGTTACTCGGGGAGGGCCTACAATGAGCAGTTCTTC
TRBJ1-6,TRBV11-2,.,few,CASLSSPGGNSPLHF,TGTGCCAGCCTTTCTAGTCCCGGCGGTAATTCACCCCTCCACTTT
TRBJ1-1,TRBV2,.,.,CASSKSGFRGNAEAFF,TGTGCCAGCAGCAAAAGCGGCTTTCGGGGGAACGCTGAAGCTTTCTTT
TRBJ2-1,TRBV4-3,.,few,CASSQAQGREEQFF,TGCGCCAGCAGCCAAGCTCAGGGGAGAGAGGAGCAGTTCTTC
TRBJ2-7,TRBV5-1,TRBD2,.,CASSGGGSGDYEQYF,TGCGCCAGCAGCGGGGGGGGAAGTGGAGACTACGAGCAGTACTTC
TRBJ1-6,TRBV7-3,.,few,CASSLGQGGSPLHF,TGTGCCAGCAGCTTAGGCCAGGGTGGTTCACCCCTCCACTTT
TRBJ1-1,TRBV7-2,.,.,CASSRRGNTEAFF,TGTGCCAGCAGCCGACGGGGGAACACTGAAGCTTTCTTT
TRBJ2-7,TRBV7-2,TRBD2,.,CASSLVVGGSEQYF,TGTGCCAGCAGCTTAGTAGTGGGGGGGAGTGAGCAGTACTTC
TRBJ1-2,TRBV6-5,TRBD1,few,CATRGQGITTGGYTF,TGTGCCACGAGAGGACAGGGTATTACTACGGGAGGCTACACCTTC
TRBJ2-1,TRBV7-9,.,.,CASSLGLDRGNEQFF,TGTGCCAGCAGCTTAGGGCTAGATAGGGGCAATGAGCAGTTCTTC
TRBJ2-2,TRBV7-9,TRBD2,few,CASSSRLAGNTGELFF,TGTGCCAGCAGCTCTAGGCTAGCGGGGAACACCGGGGAGCTGTTTTTT
TRBJ2-1,TRBV7-8,TRBD1,.,CASSIRGQGFSYNEQFF,TGTGCCAGCAGCATCCGAGGACAGGGGTTCTCCTACAATGAGCAGTTCTTC
TRBJ1-2,TRBV29-1,TRBD1,.,CSVVPGTAYGYTF,TGCAGCGTCGTCCCGGGGACAGCCTATGGCTACACCTTC
TRBJ2-6,TRBV7-2,TRBD2,few,CASSRRGVSGANVLTF,TGTGCCAGCAGCCGACGGGGGGTCTCTGGGGCCAACGTCCTGACTTTC
TRBJ2-3,TRBV4-1,.,few,CASSQDTGWSTQYF,TGCGCCAGCAGCCAAGATACTGGGTGGAGTACGCAGTATTTT
TRBJ2-7,TRBV27,.,few,CASQKRGFYEQYF,TGTGCCAGTCAAAAAAGGGGGTTCTACGAGCAGTACTTC
TRBJ2-3,TRBV5-1,.,.,CASRLGALSTDTQYF,TGCGCCAGCAGGTTGGGGGCCCTTAGCACAGATACGCAGTATTTT
TRBJ2-3,TRBV28,.,.,CASSTGTVRQYF,TGTGCCAGCAGTACAGGGACGGTGAGGCAGTATTTT
TRBJ2-7,TRBV27,TRBD1,few,CASSRAGTGSYEQYF,TGTGCCAGCAGCAGAGCCGGGACAGGTTCCTACGAGCAGTACTTC
TRBJ2-1,TRBV29-1,TRBD1,few,CSVESFGTGGGNEQFF,TGCAGCGTTGAAAGTTTTGGGACAGGGGGTGGGAATGAGCAGTTCTTC
TRBJ1-2,TRBV2,.,.,CASSESGINYGYTF,TGTGCCAGCAGTGAAAGTGGCATTAACTATGGCTACACCTTC
TRBJ2-3,TRBV18,TRBD1,few,CASSGQGRTDTQYF,TGTGCCAGCTCTGGACAGGGCCGCACAGATACGCAGTATTTT
TRBJ2-3,TRBV7-9,.,.,CASSLTTSTDTQYF,TGTGCCAGCAGCTTAACTACTAGCACAGATACGCAGTATTTT
TRBJ2-1,TRBV30,.,few,CAWSQPRVSRSYNEQFF,TGTGCCTGGAGTCAACCCCGGGTCAGCCGCTCCTACAATGAGCAGTTCTTC
TRBJ2-1,TRBV19,TRBD2,.,CASSSSGGAVEQFF,TGTGCCAGTAGCTCTAGCGGGGGGGCCGTTGAGCAGTTCTTC
TRBJ2-7,TRBV19,.,.,CASRSRDYEQYF,TGTGCCAGTAGATCCAGGGATTACGAGCAGTACTTC
TRBJ1-1,TRBV5-1,.,few,CASSLGQWGTEAFF,TGCGCCAGCAGCTTGGGACAGTGGGGCACTGAAGCTTTCTTT
TRBJ2-1,TRBV19,.,few,CASSFQVGQGALGFF,.
TRBJ2-2,TRBV23-1,.,few,CASSLGHPTGELFF,TGCGCCAGCAGTCTGGGGCACCCCACCGGGGAGCTGTTTTTT
TRBJ1-2,TRBV5-5,.,few,CASSSTGLRERLGYGYTF,TGTGCCAGCAGCTCAACGGGTCTAAGGGAGAGATTAGGCTATGGCTACACCTTC
TRBJ2-2,TRBV6-1,.,.,CARSLPNTGELFF,TGTGCCAGAAGCCTCCCGAACACCGGGGAGCTGTTTTTT
TRBJ2-7,TRBV29-1,.,few,CSATSGRGEQYF,TGCAGCGCAACCTCCGGACGAGGGGAGCAGTACTTC
TRBJ2-5,TRBV11-2,.,.,CASSLAEGRETQYF,TGTGCCAGCAGCTTAGCGGAGGGGCGCGAGACCCAGTACTTC
TRBJ1-2,TRBV4-1,.,few,CASSQDPATGGYTF,TGCGCCAGCAGCCAAGATCCGGCGACGGGAGGCTACACCTTC
TRBJ1-5,TRBV6-5,TRBD1,.,CASSGQGLNQPQHF,TGTGCCAGCAGTGGACAGGGGCTAAATCAGCCCCAGCATTTT
TRBJ1-2,TRBV7-8,TRBD1,few,CASSLGQDWDYGYTF,TGTGCCAGCAGCCTAGGACAGGATTGGGACTATGGCTACACCTTC
TRBJ1-1,TRBV18,.,.,CASSPPWGGPSPTEAFF,TGTGCCAGCTCACCACCGTGGGGGGGCCCAAGTCCCACTGAAGCTTTCTTT
TRBJ2-5,TRBV9,.,few,CASSVVPGAGETQYF,TGTGCCAGCAGCGTAGTTCCTGGGGCAGGAGAGACCCAGTACTTC